The subject of this entry is one T cell receptor (beta chain). The data belong to a study of blood T cell repertoires in COVID-19. Study summary: Material from acute and convalescent COVID-19 was sourced from the United States, Italy and Spain. Sources were T cells, B-cell-depleted T cells, or PBMCs; the material itself was cDNA or gDNA.

Per the original data handling: Reference gene primer amplification yielded estimated nucleated cell counts. This table comes from immunoSEQ multiplex PCR, and its TCRdb copy is limited to in-frame clones, with some not included. V and J calls plus clone size are reproduced from that table; the DNA served to infer D and trimming. The sample carries approximately 270,000 clones, around nine tenths recorded once. The CDR3 covers 13 residues. Germline V gene sequence: CDR1 SQVTM, CDR2 ANQGSEA. V trimming: 6 bases; J trimming: 6 bases; junction bases outside the gene matches: 10. The V call is TRBV29-1, the J call TRBJ2-7; TRBD1 agrees at 8 bases. The TCR sequence derives from a man aged 40-49 years with active or convalescent COVID-19. Sample: peripheral blood. CDR3 sequence reads: CSVRTDRGREQYF. The CDR3 nucleotides read TGCAGCGTCCGAACCGACAGGGGACGCGAGCAGTACTTC.